The 8 T cell receptor beta chains below were found in one sample sequenced in a study of spatial heterogeneity in lung cancer. TCRdb itself ran the 5' RACE reads through MiXCR, one entry per CDR3 protein. The sample lists about 29,000 distinct CDR3 sequences; approximately 8.4% were seen once. Described time point: sample taken at primary tumor resection. No cells were sorted before sequencing. The whole RNA sequenced was extracted from tumor, nontumor lung or frozen PBMC. This material consisted of PBMCs, taken at surgery. The origin of the receptors is a female donor with early-stage non-small cell lung cancer.

This clonotype was seen many times. V gene TRBV11-2 combines with J gene TRBJ2-7; 12 bases match TRBD2. CDR3 length equals 15 residues. From germline, CDR1 is SGHAT and CDR2 FQNNGV. Trimming took 5 bases from V and 4 from J; bases not matched to a gene: 6. In nucleotides, the CDR3 is TGTGCCAGCAGCCCTCAGACTAGCGGGAGTTACGAGCAGTACTTC. Amino acids: CASSPQTSGSYEQYF.

This clonotype was seen repeatedly, ten times or more. The V and J genes are TRBV7-9 and TRBJ2-1; D is possibly TRBD2 (5 bases). Trimming cost V 5 bases and J 0 bases, with 11 bases left between them. Per germline, CDR1 SEHNR and CDR2 FQNEAQ (reference sequence). The CDR3 sequence is 15 residues long. CDR3 in amino acids: CASSVGKYSYNEQFF. Written as DNA, the CDR3 is TGTGCCAGCAGCGTCGGGAAATACTCCTACAATGAGCAGTTCTTC.

The chain is built from TRBV4-2 and TRBJ2-3; the D gene is possibly TRBD1 (6 bases). The CDR3 sequence is 13 residues long. Trimming left V 5 bases short and J 4 bases short, with 10 bases between. CDR1 and CDR2 from the germline V gene are LGHNA and YNFKEQ. In nucleotides, the CDR3 is TGTGCCAGCAGCAAACAGGGTCCAGATACGCAGTATTTT. Translating gives CASSKQGPDTQYF.

This clonotype was observed many times. V usage is TRBV9 and J usage is TRBJ2-2, with 11 bases that match TRBD2. The CDR3 consists of 16 residues. V gave up 4 bases and J gave up 5 bases; unmatched junction bases: 7. The germline V gene encodes CDR1 SGDLS and CDR2 YYNGEE. The CDR3, as DNA: TGTGCCAGCAGCCCTTTAACTAGCGGGAGTACCGGGGAGCTGTTTTTT. As protein: CASSPLTSGSTGELFF.

This clonotype was counted many times. The CDR3 loop reads CASSPQGRLAEAFF. In DNA form, the CDR3 reads TGTGCCAGCAGCCCCCAGGGGAGGCTGGCTGAAGCTTTCTTT. The chain links TRBV9 to TRBJ1-1; a weak D match, TRBD1 (6 bases). The CDR3 has 14 residues. V was cut by 4 bases and J by 6 bases, with 16 bases left in between. Looked up from germline, CDR1 is SGDLS and CDR2 is YYNGEE.

Points on this clonotype: At one of its ends the junction is not consistent with the germline gene, which may arise from a read error. The rearrangement uses TRBV20-1 and TRBJ2-1, with D maybe TRBD2 (6 bases). CDR1 and CDR2 (germline): DFQATT, SNEGSKA (reference sequence). The CDR3 runs to 15 residues. CDR3 sequence reads: CGAREQRLVGNEQFF. CDR3 bases: TGCGGTGCTAGAGAGCAGAGACTAGTTGGCAATGAGCAGTTCTTC.

This clonotype was recorded at least ten times. The J gene is TRBJ1-2, the V gene TRBV11-2; D may be TRBD1 (6 bases). The V and J ends lost 0 bases and 8 bases respectively, with 13 bases between them. The CDR3 spans 14 residues. Germline values: CDR1 SGHAT, CDR2 FQNNGV. The DNA for the CDR3 is TGTGCCAGCAGCTTAGATCTGCGGGACAAAGGCTACACCTTC. It translates to CASSLDLRDKGYTF. Supplemented by reference TRBV11-2 and TRBJ1-2, the full variable domain reads EAGVAQSPRYKIIEKRQSVAFWCNPISGHATLYWYQQILGQGPKLLIQFQNNGVVDDSQLPKDRFSAERLKGVDSTLKIQPAKLEDSAVYLCASSLDLRDKGYTFGSGTRLTVV.

At least ten counts were recorded for this clonotype. The chain has TRBV20-1 and TRBJ2-1, with 8 bases matching TRBD1. Germline V lookup: CDR1 DFQATT, CDR2 SNEGSKA (reference sequence). The CDR3 covers 13 residues. V lost 3 bases, J lost 4 bases, and 2 bases stayed unmatched. CDR3 residues: CSARRTGYNEQFF. For the CDR3, the DNA is TGCAGTGCTAGGCGGACAGGGTACAATGAGCAGTTCTTC.